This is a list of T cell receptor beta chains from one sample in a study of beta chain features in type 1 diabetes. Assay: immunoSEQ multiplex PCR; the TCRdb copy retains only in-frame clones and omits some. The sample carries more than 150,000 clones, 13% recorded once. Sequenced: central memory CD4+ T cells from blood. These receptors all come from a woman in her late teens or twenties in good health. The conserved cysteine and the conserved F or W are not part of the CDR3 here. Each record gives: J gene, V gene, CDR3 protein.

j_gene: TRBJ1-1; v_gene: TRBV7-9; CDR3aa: ASSTGQGSTEAF
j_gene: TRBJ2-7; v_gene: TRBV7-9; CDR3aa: ASSLGGTVYEQY
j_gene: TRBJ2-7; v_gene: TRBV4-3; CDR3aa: ASSQGVAGTYEQY
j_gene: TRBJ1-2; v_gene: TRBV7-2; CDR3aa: ASSPYRTGRDGYT
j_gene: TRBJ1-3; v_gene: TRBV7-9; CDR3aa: ASSYDRESFGNTIY
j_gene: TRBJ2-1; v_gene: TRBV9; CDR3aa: ASSIQASYYNEQF
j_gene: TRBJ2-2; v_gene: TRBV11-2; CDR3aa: ASSSYTSHTGELF
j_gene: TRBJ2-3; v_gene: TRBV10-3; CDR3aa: AISERGGGTDTQY
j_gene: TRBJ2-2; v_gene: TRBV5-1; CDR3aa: ASSLGLAGFGGELF
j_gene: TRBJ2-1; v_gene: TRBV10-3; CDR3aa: AISGGGAKNEQF
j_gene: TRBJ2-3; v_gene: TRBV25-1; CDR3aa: ASSVPNLDTQY
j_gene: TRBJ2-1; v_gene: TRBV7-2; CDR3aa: ASTPGQGYNEQF
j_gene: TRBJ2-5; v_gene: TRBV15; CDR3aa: ATGHFQETQY
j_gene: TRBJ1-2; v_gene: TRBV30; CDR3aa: AWRRKQALYGYT
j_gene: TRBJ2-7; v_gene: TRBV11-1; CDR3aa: ASSPEGGLPSYEQY
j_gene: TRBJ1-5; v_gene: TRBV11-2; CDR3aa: ASSQADRRDQPQH
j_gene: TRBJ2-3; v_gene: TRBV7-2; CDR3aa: ASTAAGSADTQY
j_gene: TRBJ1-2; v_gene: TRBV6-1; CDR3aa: ASSEPGQGSHGYT
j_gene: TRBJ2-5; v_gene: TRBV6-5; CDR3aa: ASSPLNQGQETQY
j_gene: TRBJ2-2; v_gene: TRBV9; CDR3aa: ASSAVGVNTGELF
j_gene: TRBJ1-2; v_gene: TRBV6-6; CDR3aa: ASSYSGRSLRGYT
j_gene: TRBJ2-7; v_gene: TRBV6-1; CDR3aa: ASSLPPVLEQY
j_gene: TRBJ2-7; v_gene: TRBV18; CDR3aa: ASSPPDRHYEQY
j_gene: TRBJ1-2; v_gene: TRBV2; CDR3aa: ASRTEIPYGYT
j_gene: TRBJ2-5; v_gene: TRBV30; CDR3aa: AWVSGPEGETQY
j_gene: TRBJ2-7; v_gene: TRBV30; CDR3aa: AWSVQGLYEQY
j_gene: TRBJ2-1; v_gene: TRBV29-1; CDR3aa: SVETYEGEQF
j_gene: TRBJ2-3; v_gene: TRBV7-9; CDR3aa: ASSDSSGTGGDTQY
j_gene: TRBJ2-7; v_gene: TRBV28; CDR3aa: ASQPGQISYEQY
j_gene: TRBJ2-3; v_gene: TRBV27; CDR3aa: ASSPLGLAGAEDTQY
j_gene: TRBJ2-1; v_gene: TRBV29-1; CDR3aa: SVPRLGGYGNEQF
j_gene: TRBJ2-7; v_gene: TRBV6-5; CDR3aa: ATNADYEQY
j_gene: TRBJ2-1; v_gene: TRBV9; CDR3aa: ASSVELIAGASEQF
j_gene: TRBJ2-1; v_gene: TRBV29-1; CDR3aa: SVSGALAGVNEQF
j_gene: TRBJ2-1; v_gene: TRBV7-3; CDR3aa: ASSLGTGVNEQF
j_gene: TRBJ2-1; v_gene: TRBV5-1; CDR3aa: ASRLAGGKSYNEQF
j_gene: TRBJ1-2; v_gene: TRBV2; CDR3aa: ASRTGISGYT
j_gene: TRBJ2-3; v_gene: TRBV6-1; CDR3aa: ASSLYPGDTQY
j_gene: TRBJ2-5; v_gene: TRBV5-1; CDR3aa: ASSLVESWETQY
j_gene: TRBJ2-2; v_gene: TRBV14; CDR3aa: ASSHSLGLAGKNTGELF
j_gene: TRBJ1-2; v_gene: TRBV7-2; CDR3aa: ASSQGGAQTSFYGYT
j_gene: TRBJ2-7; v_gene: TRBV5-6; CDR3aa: ASSSTLPGTGKDEQY
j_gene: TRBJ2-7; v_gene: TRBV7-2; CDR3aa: ASSLGQGAHEQY
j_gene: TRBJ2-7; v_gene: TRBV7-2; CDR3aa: ASSFGTGSSSYEQY
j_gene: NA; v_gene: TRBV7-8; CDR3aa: ASSLQERDRGYEQY
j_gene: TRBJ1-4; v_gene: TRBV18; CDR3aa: ASSPSQGIEKLF
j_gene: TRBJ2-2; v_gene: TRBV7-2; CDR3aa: ASSATGTRNTGELF
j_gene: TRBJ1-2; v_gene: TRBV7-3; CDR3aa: ASSLDSNYGYT